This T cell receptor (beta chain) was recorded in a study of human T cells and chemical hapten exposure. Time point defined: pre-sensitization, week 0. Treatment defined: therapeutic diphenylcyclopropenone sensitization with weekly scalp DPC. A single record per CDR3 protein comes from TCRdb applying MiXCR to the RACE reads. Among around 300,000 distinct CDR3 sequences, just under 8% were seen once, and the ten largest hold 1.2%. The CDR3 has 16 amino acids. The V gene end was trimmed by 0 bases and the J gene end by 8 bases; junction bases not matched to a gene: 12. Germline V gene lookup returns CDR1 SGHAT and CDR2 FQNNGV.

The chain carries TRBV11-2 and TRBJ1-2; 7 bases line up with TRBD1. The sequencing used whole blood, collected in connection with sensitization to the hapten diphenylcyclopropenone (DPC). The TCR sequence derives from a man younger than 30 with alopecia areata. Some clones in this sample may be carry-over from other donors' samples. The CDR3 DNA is TGTGCCAGCAGCTTAGATGCGTCGAGACAGGGAAGCGGCTACACCTTC. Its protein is CASSLDASRQGSGYTF.